A selection of T cell receptor beta chains follows, all from one sample in a study of cytomegalovirus exposure and HLA in healthy donors. The table came from immunoSEQ multiplex PCR; TCRdb's copy has only in-frame clones and leaves some out. The table lists 130,000 to 150,000 clones, about four fifths of them singletons. The material sequenced was PBMCs. These receptors were obtained from a woman aged 18-30 years in good health and CMV-seropositive. Both conserved end residues are part of each CDR3. Fields, in order: clone size, V gene, D gene, J gene, CDR3 protein, CDR3 DNA. A D gene is named only where the DNA matches it firmly. Not every row has a clone size; where given, it reads once, few, many or a size class.

size: once
V: TRBV5-1
D: -
J: TRBJ2-7
CDR3: CASRPTDSDEQYF
DNA: TGCGCCAGCAGGCCGACAGACTCGGACGAGCAGTACTTC

size: -
V: TRBV18
D: TRBD1
J: TRBJ2-7
CDR3: CATKRGLDSYEQYF
DNA: TGTGCCACCAAAAGGGGGCTGGACTCCTACGAGCAGTACTTC

size: -
V: TRBV30
D: -
J: TRBJ2-7
CDR3: CAWKQGSYEQYF
DNA: TGTGCCTGGAAACAGGGTTCCTACGAGCAGTACTTC

size: -
V: TRBV4-1
D: -
J: TRBJ2-2
CDR3: CASSQEMRPGTGELFF
DNA: TGCGCCAGCAGCCAAGAGATGCGACCAGGGACCGGGGAGCTGTTTTTT

size: few
V: TRBV29-1
D: -
J: TRBJ1-4
CDR3: CSVGTGNEKLFF
DNA: TGCAGCGTTGGGACTGGCAATGAAAAACTGTTTTTT

size: once
V: TRBV12-5
D: -
J: TRBJ2-1
CDR3: CASGPDGGYNEQFF
DNA: TGTGCTAGTGGTCCGGACGGGGGTTACAATGAGCAGTTCTTC

size: -
V: TRBV27
D: -
J: TRBJ2-1
CDR3: CASSLFGVTYNEQFF
DNA: TGTGCCAGCAGTTTATTCGGGGTAACCTACAATGAGCAGTTCTTC

size: -
V: TRBV2
D: TRBD2
J: TRBJ2-2
CDR3: CASRRGGLDSVGTGELFF
DNA: TGTGCCAGCAGGCGGGGGGGGTTGGACAGCGTTGGCACCGGGGAGCTGTTTTTT

size: -
V: TRBV19
D: TRBD1
J: TRBJ2-5
CDR3: CASSRRSQGARGETQYF
DNA: TGTGCCAGTAGCCGCAGAAGTCAGGGGGCGCGCGGAGAGACCCAGTACTTC

size: once
V: TRBV11-2
D: -
J: TRBJ2-1
CDR3: CASSLVPTFARGNNEQFF
DNA: TGTGCCAGCAGCTTAGTGCCGACCTTTGCGCGGGGCAACAATGAGCAGTTCTTC

size: -
V: TRBV21-1
D: -
J: TRBJ2-4
CDR3: CASSAVKGTSGGARIAKNIQYF
DNA: TGTGCCAGCAGCGCCGTTAAAGGGACTAGCGGGGGAGCCCGAATAGCCAAAAACATTCAGTACTTC

size: -
V: TRBV13
D: TRBD2
J: TRBJ2-1
CDR3: CASSVGGGYNEQFF
DNA: TGTGCCAGCAGTGTCGGGGGGGGTTACAATGAGCAGTTCTTC

size: -
V: TRBV4-3
D: -
J: TRBJ2-3
CDR3: CASSQNPAGRTDTQYF
DNA: TGCGCCAGCAGCCAAAACCCAGCGGGCCGCACAGATACGCAGTATTTT

size: -
V: TRBV18
D: -
J: TRBJ2-1
CDR3: CASSPDSSYNEQFF
DNA: TGTGCCAGCTCACCGGACAGTTCCTACAATGAGCAGTTCTTC

size: -
V: TRBV7-6
D: -
J: TRBJ2-2
CDR3: CASSEGVDTGELFF
DNA: TGTGCCAGCAGCGAGGGGGTAGACACCGGGGAGCTGTTTTTT

size: -
V: TRBV14
D: TRBD1
J: TRBJ2-7
CDR3: CASSFTGQGQLGSSYEQYF
DNA: TGTGCCAGCAGCTTCACGGGACAGGGGCAACTTGGTAGCTCCTACGAGCAGTACTTC

size: -
V: TRBV5-5
D: TRBD1
J: TRBJ1-2
CDR3: CASSLNPGQGWYGYTF
DNA: TGTGCCAGCAGCTTAAACCCGGGACAGGGGTGGTATGGCTACACCTTC

size: few
V: TRBV7-2
D: -
J: TRBJ1-1
CDR3: CASSLFGGVNTEAFF
DNA: TGTGCCAGCAGCTTATTCGGGGGGGTGAACACTGAAGCTTTCTTT

size: once
V: TRBV5-1
D: TRBD1
J: TRBJ2-2
CDR3: CASSPGQGRAGELFF
DNA: TGCGCCAGCAGTCCCGGACAGGGAAGGGCCGGGGAGCTGTTTTTT

size: -
V: TRBV6-1
D: -
J: TRBJ1-2
CDR3: CASRGGGYTF
DNA: TGTGCCAGCAGGGGGGGTGGCTACACCTTC

size: once
V: TRBV7-7
D: TRBD1
J: TRBJ2-3
CDR3: CASSPGQGADTQYF
DNA: TGTGCCAGCAGCCCCGGACAGGGGGCAGATACGCAGTATTTT

size: -
V: TRBV12-5
D: TRBD1
J: TRBJ2-7
CDR3: CASGFVPRDRGGTYEQYF
DNA: TGTGCTAGTGGTTTCGTCCCCCGGGACAGGGGGGGAACCTACGAGCAGTACTTC

size: -
V: TRBV7-2
D: -
J: TRBJ2-1
CDR3: CASSLAAGSSYNEQFF
DNA: TGTGCCAGCAGCTTAGCGGCGGGGAGCTCCTACAATGAGCAGTTCTTC

size: once
V: TRBV9
D: -
J: TRBJ2-3
CDR3: CASSVGGLSTDTQYF
DNA: TGTGCCAGCAGCGTAGGCGGACTATCCACAGATACGCAGTATTTT

size: -
V: TRBV19
D: TRBD1
J: TRBJ1-5
CDR3: CASSTTGPNQPQHF
DNA: TGTGCCAGTAGTACGACAGGGCCAAATCAGCCCCAGCATTTT

size: once
V: TRBV28
D: TRBD1
J: TRBJ1-4
CDR3: CASSLATGAKKLFF
DNA: TGTGCCAGCAGTTTGGCGACAGGGGCTAAAAAACTGTTTTTT

size: -
V: TRBV27
D: -
J: TRBJ1-6
CDR3: CASSLGRDNSPLHF
DNA: TGTGCCAGCAGTTTAGGTCGAGATAATTCACCCCTCCACTTT

size: once
V: TRBV6-1
D: TRBD2
J: TRBJ2-7
CDR3: CASSDDGTSGGSHYEQYF
DNA: TGTGCCAGCAGTGACGACGGGACTAGCGGGGGAAGCCACTACGAGCAGTACTTC

size: few
V: TRBV5-4
D: -
J: TRBJ1-3
CDR3: CASSYGAGTGNTIYF
DNA: TGTGCCAGCAGTTATGGGGCAGGGACTGGAAACACCATATATTTT

size: -
V: TRBV14
D: -
J: TRBJ2-6
CDR3: CASSGPGGAGANVLTF
DNA: TGTGCCAGCAGCGGACCCGGCGGGGCTGGGGCCAACGTCCTGACTTTC

size: -
V: TRBV27
D: TRBD2
J: TRBJ2-7
CDR3: CASRDGRGSYEQYF
DNA: TGTGCCAGCAGGGACGGGAGGGGCTCCTACGAGCAGTACTTC

size: few
V: TRBV6-5
D: -
J: TRBJ2-5
CDR3: CASSPGSLRETQYF
DNA: TGTGCCAGCAGCCCCGGGAGTTTGAGAGAGACCCAGTACTTC

size: -
V: TRBV7-9
D: -
J: TRBJ1-2
CDR3: CASSLEDRIYYGYTF
DNA: TGTGCCAGCAGCTTAGAAGACAGGATATACTATGGCTACACCTTC

size: -
V: TRBV9
D: -
J: TRBJ1-1
CDR3: CASSPRRELTRYTEAFF
DNA: TGTGCCAGCAGCCCCCGGCGGGAATTAACCCGGTACACTGAAGCTTTCTTT

size: -
V: TRBV5-1
D: -
J: TRBJ2-7
CDR3: CASSFLYEQYF
DNA: TGCGCCAGCAGCTTTTTATACGAGCAGTACTTC

size: -
V: TRBV2
D: TRBD1
J: TRBJ2-7
CDR3: CASRRQGINEQYF
DNA: TGTGCCAGCAGGAGACAGGGAATTAACGAGCAGTACTTC

size: -
V: TRBV28
D: TRBD2
J: TRBJ2-7
CDR3: CASSSPSGGRNEQYF
DNA: TGTGCCAGCAGTTCACCTAGCGGGGGAAGGAACGAGCAGTACTTC

size: -
V: TRBV18
D: TRBD1
J: TRBJ2-7
CDR3: CASSYRQGPSYEQYF
DNA: TGTGCCAGCTCGTACCGACAGGGCCCCTCCTACGAGCAGTACTTC

size: -
V: TRBV11-2
D: TRBD1
J: TRBJ2-7
CDR3: CASSPNPGQGFYEQYF
DNA: TGTGCCAGCAGCCCAAACCCCGGACAGGGGTTCTACGAGCAGTACTTC